A selection of T cell receptor beta chains follows, all from one sample in a study of blood T cell repertoires in COVID-19. The data were produced by immunoSEQ multiplex PCR, yet TCRdb's version contains in-frame clones alone and is incomplete. The profile shows roughly 250,000 clones, 86% of them singletons. The material sequenced was PBMCs or T cells enriched from blood (not recorded which). The receptors derive from a woman aged 40 to 49 with acute COVID-19. The CDR3 runs from the conserved cysteine through the conserved F or W. The order of the fields is clone size, J gene, V gene, D gene, CDR3 protein, CDR3 DNA. A D gene is named only where the DNA matches it firmly. Only part of the rows carry a size: once, few, many, or a class if the clone is expanded.

>few|TRBJ2-1|TRBV19|TRBD2
CASRGAGSSYNEQFF
TGTGCCAGTAGGGGAGCGGGGAGCTCCTACAATGAGCAGTTCTTC
>NA|TRBJ1-5|TRBV30|NA
CAWTANQAQQPQHF
TGTGCCTGGACAGCCAATCAGGCACAGCAGCCCCAGCATTTT
>NA|TRBJ1-6|TRBV18|NA
CASSPTNSPLHF
TGTGCCAGCTCACCCACAAATTCACCCCTCCACTTT
>NA|TRBJ2-7|TRBV7-9|NA
CASSALAKNSYEQYF
TGTGCCAGCAGCGCCCTAGCGAAAAACTCCTACGAGCAGTACTTC
>NA|TRBJ2-1|TRBV11-2|NA
CASSARGGQLYNEQFF
TGTGCCAGCAGCGCTCGGGGGGGACAGCTCTACAATGAGCAGTTCTTC
>NA|TRBJ2-7|TRBV12-3/TRBV12-4|TRBD2
CASSLGAGDEQYF
TGTGCCAGCAGTTTAGGTGCGGGAGACGAGCAGTACTTC
>NA|TRBJ2-2|TRBV9|NA
CASSANPSGTGELFF
TGTGCCAGCAGCGCAAACCCTTCGGGTACCGGGGAGCTGTTTTTT
>NA|TRBJ1-2|TRBV2|NA
CASRGRSSPFDGYTF
TGTGCCAGCAGGGGGCGGTCTAGTCCCTTTGATGGCTACACCTTC
>NA|TRBJ2-1|TRBV7-3|TRBD2
CASSPREGLGINEQFF
TGTGCCAGCAGCCCACGGGAGGGGTTGGGGATTAATGAGCAGTTCTTC
>once|TRBJ1-1|TRBV9|TRBD1
CASSTGTGVQTEAFF
TGTGCCAGCAGCACCGGGACAGGGGTTCAAACTGAAGCTTTCTTT
>NA|TRBJ2-7|TRBV7-8|TRBD2
CASSLRGLAGEQYF
TGTGCCAGCAGCTTACGGGGACTAGCGGGTGAGCAGTACTTC
>NA|TRBJ2-1|TRBV2|TRBD2
CASSSTSGSGNEQFF
TGTGCCAGCAGCTCAACTAGCGGGAGTGGGAATGAGCAGTTCTTC
>NA|TRBJ2-3|TRBV4-2|TRBD1
CASSPQGQGAASGSPDTQYF
TGTGCCAGCAGCCCCCAGGGACAGGGGGCGGCTAGCGGGAGCCCAGATACGCAGTATTTT
>NA|TRBJ2-7|TRBV7-9|TRBD1
CASSLGQGETYEQYF
TGTGCCAGCAGCTTAGGTCAGGGGGAAACCTACGAGCAGTACTTC
>NA|TRBJ2-7|TRBV5-1|TRBD1
CASSYRGSNGGEQYF
TGCGCCAGCAGCTACAGGGGGTCAAACGGGGGTGAGCAGTACTTC
>NA|TRBJ2-1|TRBV6-1|TRBD2
CASSEDSGGAYNEQFF
TGTGCCAGCAGTGAAGATTCGGGAGGAGCCTACAATGAGCAGTTCTTC
>NA|TRBJ2-7|TRBV14|TRBD2
CASSGGRAYEQYF
TGTGCCAGCAGCGGTGGGAGGGCCTACGAGCAGTACTTC
>NA|TRBJ2-3|TRBV3-1/TRBV3-2|NA
CASSQDRNTDTQYF
TGTGCCAGCAGCCAAGACAGGAACACAGATACGCAGTATTTT
>NA|TRBJ2-1|TRBV11-2|TRBD2
CASSSRTSGHNEQFF
TGTGCCAGCAGCTCCCGGACTAGCGGCCACAATGAGCAGTTCTTC
>NA|TRBJ2-1|TRBV10-3|TRBD2
CAIASGTNNEQFF
TGTGCCATCGCTAGCGGGACCAACAATGAGCAGTTCTTC
>few|TRBJ2-7|TRBV3-1/TRBV3-2|NA
CASSQGNPPVGEQYF
TGTGCCAGCAGCCAAGGGAATCCCCCCGTCGGGGAGCAGTACTTC
>NA|TRBJ2-1|TRBV12-3/TRBV12-4|NA
CASSLGSEQFF
TGTGCCAGCAGTTTGGGGAGTGAGCAGTTCTTC
>NA|TRBJ2-1|TRBV5-1|NA
CASRSDGGKDEQFF
TGCGCCAGCAGAAGCGACGGGGGTAAGGATGAGCAGTTCTTC
>NA|TRBJ1-6|TRBV6-5|NA
CAISRNFDSPLHF
TGCGCGATTTCGCGGAATTTTGATTCACCCCTCCACTTT
>NA|TRBJ2-1|TRBV14|TRBD1
CASSQMTGGDEQFF
TGTGCCAGCAGCCAGATGACAGGGGGCGATGAGCAGTTCTTC
>NA|TRBJ2-1|TRBV29-1|TRBD1
CSVELRDRVTVSNYNEQFF
TGCAGCGTTGAGCTCCGGGACAGAGTTACCGTATCGAACTACAATGAGCAGTTCTTC
>NA|TRBJ2-7|TRBV11-2|NA
CASSLEAGAYEQYF
TGTGCCAGCAGCTTAGAGGCAGGGGCCTACGAGCAGTACTTC
>NA|TRBJ2-7|TRBV2|NA
CASSEQGLNEQYF
TGTGCCAGCAGTGAACAGGGTTTAAACGAGCAGTACTTC
>NA|TRBJ2-5|TRBV5-5|TRBD2
CASSVGLVGQETQYF
TGTGCCAGCAGCGTGGGACTAGTGGGTCAAGAGACCCAGTACTTC
>NA|TRBJ1-2|TRBV9|NA
CASSASQTEVSGYTF
TGTGCCAGCAGCGCGTCTCAGACAGAAGTCTCTGGCTACACCTTC
>NA|TRBJ2-1|TRBV13|TRBD1
CASSPGQGAVNEQFF
TGTGCCAGCAGCCCCGGACAGGGGGCCGTTAATGAGCAGTTCTTC
>few|TRBJ1-1|TRBV6-5|NA
CASSLMRYTEAFF
TGTGCCAGCAGCCTTATGCGTTACACTGAAGCTTTCTTT
>NA|TRBJ2-5|TRBV7-2|TRBD2
CASSPRTSGRWETQYF
TGTGCCAGCAGCCCTAGGACTAGCGGGCGCTGGGAGACCCAGTACTTC
>once|TRBJ1-1|TRBV14|NA
CASSQVGKGGTEAFF
TGTGCCAGCAGCCAAGTCGGTAAAGGGGGCACTGAAGCTTTCTTT
>NA|TRBJ2-5|TRBV18|NA
CASSPGQKETQYF
TGTGCCAGCTCACCCGGACAGAAAGAGACCCAGTACTTC
>few|TRBJ1-6|TRBV29-1|TRBD1
CSVSRDRDSPLHF
TGCAGCGTTTCCCGGGACAGGGATTCACCCCTCCACTTT
>NA|TRBJ2-7|TRBV13|TRBD2
CASSPGAGGPHEQYF
TGTGCCAGCAGCCCCGGGGCGGGAGGGCCCCACGAGCAGTACTTC
>NA|TRBJ1-1|TRBV7-9|TRBD1
CASSLGSGGGAEAFF
TGTGCCAGCAGCTTAGGGTCCGGAGGGGGCGCTGAAGCTTTCTTT
>NA|TRBJ2-7|TRBV7-8|TRBD2
CASSLAKTSGSPGYEQYF
TGTGCCAGCAGCTTAGCGAAAACTAGCGGGAGCCCCGGCTACGAGCAGTACTTC
>few|TRBJ2-7|TRBV11-3|NA
CASSSDSFSYEQYF
TGTGCCAGCAGCTCGGACAGTTTTTCCTACGAGCAGTACTTC
>NA|TRBJ2-7|TRBV19|TRBD2
CATSFTSGRGDGYEQYF
TGTGCCACCTCGTTTACTAGCGGGAGGGGTGACGGATACGAGCAGTACTTC
>NA|TRBJ2-1|TRBV6-5|TRBD2
CASSSSGRALDEQFF
TGTGCCAGCAGTTCTAGCGGGAGGGCCTTGGATGAGCAGTTCTTC
>NA|TRBJ2-1|TRBV5-1|NA
CASSFGGSSREQFF
TGCGCCAGCAGCTTCGGTGGGAGTTCCCGTGAGCAGTTCTTC
>once|TRBJ2-7|TRBV5-5|NA
CASSLIVGDGSSYEQYF
TGTGCCAGCAGCTTGATTGTTGGAGACGGCTCGTCCTACGAGCAGTACTTC
>once|TRBJ2-1|TRBV2|NA
CASSETGVYNEQFF
TGTGCCAGCAGTGAAACCGGGGTCTACAATGAGCAGTTCTTC
>NA|TRBJ1-2|TRBV19|NA
CASSIDGRSYGYTF
TGTGCCAGTAGTATAGACGGTAGGAGTTATGGCTACACCTTC